This TCR beta chain is from a study of blood T cell repertoires in COVID-19. The wider study: The United States, Italy and Spain were the sources of the acute and convalescent COVID-19 samples. From T cells, B-cell-depleted T cells, or PBMCs came the material, which was cDNA or gDNA.

This CDR3 spans 13 amino acids. Germline V lookup: CDR1 SGHAT, CDR2 FQNNGV. In the original processing: Amplification from reference gene primers served as the basis for estimated nucleated cell counts. The table came from immunoSEQ multiplex PCR; TCRdb's copy has only in-frame clones and leaves some out. V, J and clone size reflect that table, while D and trimming were determined from the DNA. The repertoire includes about 250,000 clones, approximately 82% of them detected once, and 4.5% to 6% sits in the top ten. Details on this clone: A read error may account for a junction end that differs from germline.

V and J are TRBV11-2 and TRBJ2-5; a weak D match, TRBD1 (5 bases). The sequencing sample was made of peripheral blood. This receptor was identified in a woman of 80 years or more with active or convalescent COVID-19. The DNA for the CDR3 is TGTGCCAGCAGCCAGACAGCCCAAGATACCCAGTACTTC. Translating gives CASSQTAQDTQYF.